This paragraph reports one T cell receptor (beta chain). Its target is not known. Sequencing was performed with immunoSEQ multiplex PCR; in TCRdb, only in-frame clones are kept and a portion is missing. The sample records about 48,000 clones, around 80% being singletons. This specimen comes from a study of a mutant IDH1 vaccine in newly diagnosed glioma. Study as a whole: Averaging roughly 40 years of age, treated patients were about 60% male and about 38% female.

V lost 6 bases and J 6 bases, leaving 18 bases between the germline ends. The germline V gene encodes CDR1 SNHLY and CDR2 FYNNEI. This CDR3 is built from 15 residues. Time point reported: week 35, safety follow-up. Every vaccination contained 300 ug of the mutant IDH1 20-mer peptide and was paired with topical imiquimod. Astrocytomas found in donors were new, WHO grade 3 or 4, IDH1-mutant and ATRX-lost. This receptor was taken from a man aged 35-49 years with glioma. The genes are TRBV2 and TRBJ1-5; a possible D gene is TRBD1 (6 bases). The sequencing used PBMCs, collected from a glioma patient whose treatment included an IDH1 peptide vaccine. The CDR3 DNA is TGTGCCAGCAGGGACGGACAGACCGTAGGTCAGCCCCAGCATTTT. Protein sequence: CASRDGQTVGQPQHF.